The rows below give T cell receptor beta chains drawn from one sample of a study of T cells of healthy individuals. From the 5' RACE reads, TCRdb called clonotypes with MiXCR, one entry per CDR3 protein. Of some 41,000 distinct CDR3 sequences listed, 4% to 5.5% are singletons. All receptors come from a human donor in good health. The CDR3 runs from the conserved cysteine through the conserved F or W. The D gene is left open where the match is weak. The size of a clone is reported for some rows only, either as once, few or many, or as a class for expanded clones.

DNA: TGTGCCAGCAGTGAACGTTTTCACAGGGCGGGGCAGGGGATAAATCAGCCCCAGCATTTT
CDR3: CASSERFHRAGQGINQPQHF
D: .
size: many
J: TRBJ1-5
V: TRBV6-1

DNA: TGTGCCAGCAGCTTATCCGCTAGCGGGAGACAAGCCAAAAACATTCAGTACTTC
CDR3: CASSLSASGRQAKNIQYF
D: TRBD2
size: few
J: TRBJ2-4
V: TRBV7-2

DNA: TGTGCCACCAGCAGAGATCCGAGGGGCATGGATGATGGCTACACCTTC
CDR3: CATSRDPRGMDDGYTF
D: .
size: many
J: TRBJ1-2
V: TRBV15

DNA: TGTGCCAGCAGTTACTCGATGGTTAGCGCGAACACCGGGGAGCTGTTTTTT
CDR3: CASSYSMVSANTGELFF
D: .
size: many
J: TRBJ2-2
V: TRBV6-5

DNA: TGCGCCAGCAGCTCACCGGGACTAGCGGGAGGGCCGGACAGAGAGACCCAGTACTTC
CDR3: CASSSPGLAGGPDRETQYF
D: TRBD2
size: many
J: TRBJ2-5
V: TRBV4-1

DNA: TGTGCCAGCAGTATGCGGGGGGCCCTCTACGAGCAGTACTTC
CDR3: CASSMRGALYEQYF
D: TRBD2
size: many
J: TRBJ2-7
V: TRBV12-3/TRBV12-4

DNA: TGTGCCAGCAGCCTAGGTGGGGCCGGGGAGCTGTTTTTT
CDR3: CASSLGGAGELFF
D: .
size: few
J: TRBJ2-2
V: TRBV7-9

DNA: TGCGCCAGCAGCCAAGCCGCCCCGGGACTAGCGGGAGAGGGTTACGAGCAGTACTTC
CDR3: CASSQAAPGLAGEGYEQYF
D: TRBD2
size: many
J: TRBJ2-7
V: TRBV4-3

DNA: TGTGCCAGCAGTATGACAGGGAGTTACGAGCAGTACTTC
CDR3: CASSMTGSYEQYF
D: TRBD1
size: few
J: TRBJ2-7
V: TRBV7-9

DNA: TGTGCCAGCAGGACTAGCGGCTTCCACGAGCAGTACTTC
CDR3: CASRTSGFHEQYF
D: TRBD2
size: .
J: TRBJ2-7
V: TRBV6-5

DNA: TGCAGCGTTGAGGTGGGTGGAGGCTACACCTTC
CDR3: CSVEVGGGYTF
D: .
size: many
J: TRBJ1-2
V: TRBV29-1

DNA: TGTGCCAGCAGCGCCCCAGTCCTCAATGAGCAGTTCTTC
CDR3: CASSAPVLNEQFF
D: .
size: .
J: TRBJ2-1
V: TRBV6-1

DNA: TGCAGTGTCGGGCGGGACTACTCCAACGGGGAGACCCAGTACTTC
CDR3: CSVGRDYSNGETQYF
D: TRBD2
size: .
J: TRBJ2-5
V: TRBV20-1

DNA: TGTGCCAGCAGCCGCGGGACGGCGCAAGAGACCCAGTACTTC
CDR3: CASSRGTAQETQYF
D: .
size: few
J: TRBJ2-5
V: TRBV7-2